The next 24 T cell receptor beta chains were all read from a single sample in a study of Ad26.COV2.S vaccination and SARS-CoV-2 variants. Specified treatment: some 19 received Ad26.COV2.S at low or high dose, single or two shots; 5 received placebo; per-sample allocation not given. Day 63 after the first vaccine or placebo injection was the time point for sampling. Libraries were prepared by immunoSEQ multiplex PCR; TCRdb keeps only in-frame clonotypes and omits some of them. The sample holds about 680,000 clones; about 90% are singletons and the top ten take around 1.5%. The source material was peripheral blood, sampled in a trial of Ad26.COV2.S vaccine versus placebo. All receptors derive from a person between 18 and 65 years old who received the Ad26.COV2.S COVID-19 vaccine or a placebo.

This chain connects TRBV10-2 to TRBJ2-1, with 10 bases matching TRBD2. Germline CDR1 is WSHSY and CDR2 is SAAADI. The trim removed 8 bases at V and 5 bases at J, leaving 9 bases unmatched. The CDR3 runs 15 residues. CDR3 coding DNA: TGCGCCAGCTCCTCCCTAAGCGGGGGGGACAATGAGCAGTTCTTC. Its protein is CASSSLSGGDNEQFF.

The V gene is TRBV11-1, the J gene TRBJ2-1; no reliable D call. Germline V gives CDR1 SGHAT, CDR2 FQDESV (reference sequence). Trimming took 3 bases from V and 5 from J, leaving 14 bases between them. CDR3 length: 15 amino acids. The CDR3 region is CASSFYVSPHNEQFF. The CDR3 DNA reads TGTGCCAGCAGCTTCTACGTCTCCCCCCACAATGAGCAGTTCTTC.

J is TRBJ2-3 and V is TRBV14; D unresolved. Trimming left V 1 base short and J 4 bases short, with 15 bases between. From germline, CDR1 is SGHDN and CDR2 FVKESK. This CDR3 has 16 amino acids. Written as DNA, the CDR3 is TGTGCCAGCAGCCAAGCCGACACGAGGAGAGCAGATACGCAGTATTTT. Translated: CASSQADTRRADTQYF.

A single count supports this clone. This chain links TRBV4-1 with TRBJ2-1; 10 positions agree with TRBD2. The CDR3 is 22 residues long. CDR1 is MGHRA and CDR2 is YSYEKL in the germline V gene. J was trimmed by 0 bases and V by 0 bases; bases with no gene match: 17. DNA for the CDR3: TGCGCCAGCAGCCAAGACGGCCTAGCGGGGGCCTGGGGGGGTGGCTCCTACAATGAGCAGTTCTTC. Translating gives CASSQDGLAGAWGGGSYNEQFF.

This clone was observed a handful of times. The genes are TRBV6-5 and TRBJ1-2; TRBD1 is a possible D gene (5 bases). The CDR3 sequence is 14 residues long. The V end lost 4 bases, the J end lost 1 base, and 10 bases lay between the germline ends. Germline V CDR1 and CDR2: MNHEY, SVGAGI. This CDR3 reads CASSWGRNNYGYTF. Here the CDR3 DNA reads TGTGCCAGCAGTTGGGGACGGAATAACTATGGCTACACCTTC.

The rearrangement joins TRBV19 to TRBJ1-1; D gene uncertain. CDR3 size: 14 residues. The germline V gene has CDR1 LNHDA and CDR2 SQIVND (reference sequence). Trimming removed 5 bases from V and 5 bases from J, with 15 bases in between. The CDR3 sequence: CASSSPAARTEAFF. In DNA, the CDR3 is TGTGCCAGTAGTTCCCCAGCAGCGAGGACTGAAGCTTTCTTT.

The DNA of the CDR3 is TGCGCCAGCAGTCAAGGTAGGGGTAAGGGGCCCCAGCATTTT. Amino acid sequence: CASSQGRGKGPQHF. V usage is TRBV23-1 and J usage is TRBJ1-5, with D tentatively TRBD1 (5 bases). TRBV23-1 is marked as an open reading frame, function uncertain. The CDR3 covers 14 residues. V was pared by 2 bases and J by 9 bases, with 14 bases between.

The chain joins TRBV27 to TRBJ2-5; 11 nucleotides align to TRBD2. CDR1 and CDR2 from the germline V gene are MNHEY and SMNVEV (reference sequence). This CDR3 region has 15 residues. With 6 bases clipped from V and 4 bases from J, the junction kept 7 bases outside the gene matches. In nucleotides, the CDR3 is TGTGCCAGCAGGTTAGCGGGAGGGCCGGGAGAGACCCAGTACTTC. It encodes CASRLAGGPGETQYF.

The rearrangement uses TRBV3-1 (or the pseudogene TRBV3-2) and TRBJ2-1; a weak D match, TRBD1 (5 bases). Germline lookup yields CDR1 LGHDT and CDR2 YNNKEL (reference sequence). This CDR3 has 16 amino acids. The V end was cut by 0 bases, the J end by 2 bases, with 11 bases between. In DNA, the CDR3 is TGTGCCAGCAGCCAAGATTGGCAGGGAACCTACAATGAGCAGTTCTTC. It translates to CASSQDWQGTYNEQFF.

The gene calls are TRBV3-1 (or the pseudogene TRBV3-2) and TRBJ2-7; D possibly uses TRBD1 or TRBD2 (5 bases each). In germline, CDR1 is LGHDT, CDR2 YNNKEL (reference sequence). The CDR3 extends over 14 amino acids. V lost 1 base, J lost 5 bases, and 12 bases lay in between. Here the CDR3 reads CASSQVGRGDEQYF. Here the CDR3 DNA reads TGTGCCAGCAGCCAAGTGGGGAGAGGGGACGAGCAGTACTTC.

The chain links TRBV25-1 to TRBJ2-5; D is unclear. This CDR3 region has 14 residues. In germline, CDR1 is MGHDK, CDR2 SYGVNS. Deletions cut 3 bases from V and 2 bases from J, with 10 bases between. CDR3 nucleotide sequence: TGTGCCAGCAGTGACGACCGACAACAAGAGACCCAGTACTTC. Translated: CASSDDRQQETQYF.

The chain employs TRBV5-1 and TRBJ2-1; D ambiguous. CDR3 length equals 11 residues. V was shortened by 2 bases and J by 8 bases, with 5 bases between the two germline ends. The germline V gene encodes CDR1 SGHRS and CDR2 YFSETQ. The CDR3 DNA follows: TGCGCCAGCAGCTTTAAACATGAGCAGTTCTTC. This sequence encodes CASSFKHEQFF.

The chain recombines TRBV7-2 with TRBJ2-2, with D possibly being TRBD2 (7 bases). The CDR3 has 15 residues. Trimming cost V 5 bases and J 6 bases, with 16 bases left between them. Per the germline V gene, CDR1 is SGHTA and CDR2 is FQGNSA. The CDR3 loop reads CASSPRGADAGELFF. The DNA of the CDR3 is TGTGCCAGCAGCCCCCGGGGGGCCGACGCCGGGGAGCTGTTTTTT.

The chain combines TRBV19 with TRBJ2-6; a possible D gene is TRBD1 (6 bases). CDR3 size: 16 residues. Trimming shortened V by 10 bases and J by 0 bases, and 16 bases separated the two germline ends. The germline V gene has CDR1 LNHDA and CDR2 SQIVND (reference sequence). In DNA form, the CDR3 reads TGTGCCACCGCTACAGGGACCTTCTCTGGGGCCAACGTCCTGACTTTC. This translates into CATATGTFSGANVLTF.

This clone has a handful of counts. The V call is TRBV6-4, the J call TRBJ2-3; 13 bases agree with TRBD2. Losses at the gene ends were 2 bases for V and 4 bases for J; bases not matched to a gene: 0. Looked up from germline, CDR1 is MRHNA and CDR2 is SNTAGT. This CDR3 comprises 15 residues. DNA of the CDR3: TGTGCCAGCAGTGACACTAGCGGGGGGGCAGATACGCAGTATTTT. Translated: CASSDTSGGADTQYF.

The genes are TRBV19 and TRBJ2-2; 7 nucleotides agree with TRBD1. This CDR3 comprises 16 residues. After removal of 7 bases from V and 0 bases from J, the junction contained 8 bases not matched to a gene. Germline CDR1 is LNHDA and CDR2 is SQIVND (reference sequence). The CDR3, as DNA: TGTGCCAGTACTTCAGGGGGATCAGCGAACACCGGGGAGCTGTTTTTT. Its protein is CASTSGGSANTGELFF.

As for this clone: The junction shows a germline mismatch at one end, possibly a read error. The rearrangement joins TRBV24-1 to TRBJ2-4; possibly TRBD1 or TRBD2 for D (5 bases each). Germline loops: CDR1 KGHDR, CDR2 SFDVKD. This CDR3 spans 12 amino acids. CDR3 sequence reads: CATSDFEGFRYF. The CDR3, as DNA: TGTGCCACCAGTGATTTCGAGGGGTTCAGGTATTTC.

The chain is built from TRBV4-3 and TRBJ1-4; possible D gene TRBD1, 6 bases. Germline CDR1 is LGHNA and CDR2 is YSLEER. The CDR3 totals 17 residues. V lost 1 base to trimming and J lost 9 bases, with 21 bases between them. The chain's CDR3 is CASSQGAAGGASKKLFF. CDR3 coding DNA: TGCGCCAGCAGCCAAGGCGCGGCGGGGGGCGCTTCCAAAAAACTGTTTTTT.

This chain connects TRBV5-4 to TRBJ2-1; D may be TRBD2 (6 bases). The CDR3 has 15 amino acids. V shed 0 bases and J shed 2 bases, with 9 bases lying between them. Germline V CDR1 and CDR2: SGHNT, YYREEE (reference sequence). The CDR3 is CASSLDGGPYNEQFF. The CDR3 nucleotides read TGTGCCAGCAGCTTGGACGGGGGTCCCTACAATGAGCAGTTCTTC.

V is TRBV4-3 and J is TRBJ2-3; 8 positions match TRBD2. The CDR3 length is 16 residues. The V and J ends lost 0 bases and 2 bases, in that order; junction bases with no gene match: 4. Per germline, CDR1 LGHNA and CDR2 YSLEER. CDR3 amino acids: CASSQEERGFTDTQYF. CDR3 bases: TGCGCCAGCAGCCAAGAAGAGCGGGGGTTCACAGATACGCAGTATTTT.

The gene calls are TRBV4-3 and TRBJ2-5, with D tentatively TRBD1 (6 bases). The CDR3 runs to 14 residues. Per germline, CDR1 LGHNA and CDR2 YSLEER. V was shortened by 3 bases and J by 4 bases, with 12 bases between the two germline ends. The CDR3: CASSQGTGLETQYF. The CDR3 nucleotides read TGCGCCAGCAGCCAGGGTACAGGGCTAGAGACCCAGTACTTC.

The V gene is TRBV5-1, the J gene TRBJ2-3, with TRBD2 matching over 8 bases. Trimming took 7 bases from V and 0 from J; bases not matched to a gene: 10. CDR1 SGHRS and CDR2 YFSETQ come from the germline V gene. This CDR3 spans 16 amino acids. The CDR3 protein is CASARGTSGSTDTQYF. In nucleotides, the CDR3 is TGCGCCAGCGCCCGAGGGACTAGTGGTAGCACAGATACGCAGTATTTT.

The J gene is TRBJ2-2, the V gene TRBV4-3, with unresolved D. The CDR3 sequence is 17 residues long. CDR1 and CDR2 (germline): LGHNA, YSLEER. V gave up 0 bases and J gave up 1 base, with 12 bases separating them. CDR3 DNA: TGCGCCAGCAGCCAAGATCCCCCCCCGGAGAACACCGGGGAGCTGTTTTTT. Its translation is CASSQDPPPENTGELFF.

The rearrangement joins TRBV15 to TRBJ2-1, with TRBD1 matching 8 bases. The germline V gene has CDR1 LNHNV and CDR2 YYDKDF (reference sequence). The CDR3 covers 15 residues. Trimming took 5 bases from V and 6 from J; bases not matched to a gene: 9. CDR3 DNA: TGTGCCACCAGCGCACGGGACAGGTTTACCAATGAGCAGTTCTTC. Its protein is CATSARDRFTNEQFF.